Listed here are 13 T cell receptor beta chains from one sample, sequenced in a study of T cell repertoires in cytomegalovirus infection. TCRdb re-called the reads through MiXCR, storing one row per CDR3 protein. The sample has 400,000 or so distinct CDR3 sequences, approximately 31% seen once; the top ten hold roughly 13%. Sequencing was performed on PBMCs. The receptor set was obtained from a human donor in good health (CMV status not recorded). Some clones in this sample may be carry-over from other donors' samples.

This clonotype came up many times. The V gene is TRBV7-2, the J gene TRBJ1-6, with 8 bases that match TRBD1. The CDR3 loop spans 14 amino acids. Germline assignment: CDR1 SGHTA and CDR2 FQGNSA. V trimming: 5 bases; J trimming: 10 bases; junction bases outside the gene matches: 7. The CDR3 DNA is TGTGCCAGCAGCGGGCAGGGGGCTTTATCACCCCTCCACTTT. Translating it yields CASSGQGALSPLHF.

The rearrangement joins TRBV10-3 to TRBJ2-2; TRBD1 matches at 10 bases. The V segment lost 5 bases and the J segment 6 bases; nucleotides outside the gene matches: 6. Germline CDR1 and CDR2: ENHRY and SYGVKD. This CDR3 has 15 amino acids. The CDR3 DNA sequence: TGTGCCATCAGTCTGGGGACAGGGGAGGCCGGGGAGCTGTTTTTT. It encodes CAISLGTGEAGELFF.

This clonotype was detected a few times. The junction does not match germline at one end; this may be a read error. The genes are TRBV7-8 and TRBJ1-5, with TRBD1 as a possible D gene (6 bases). In germline, CDR1 is SGHVS, CDR2 FQNEAQ. The CDR3 extends over 18 amino acids. The CDR3 bases are TGTGCCAGCAGCTCCACCGGGACACTCACTTATAGCAATCAGCCCCATCATTTT. Translation gives CASSSTGTLTYSNQPHHF.

The V gene is TRBV6-6, the J gene TRBJ1-2; 7 nucleotides match TRBD1. Trimming removed 6 bases from V and 4 bases from J; junction bases left unmatched: 11. The germline CDR1 and CDR2 sequences are MNHNY and SVGAGI (reference sequence). The CDR3 has 15 residues. The CDR3 DNA reads TGTGCCAGCAGCCGAACCCTGACAGGGCTCTATGGCTACACCTTC. It specifies CASSRTLTGLYGYTF.

This clonotype was seen a handful of times. The chain couples TRBV7-2 to TRBJ2-5, with 14 bases identical to TRBD2. J gave up 2 bases and V 4 bases, and 9 bases lay outside the gene matches. The length of the CDR3 is 18 residues. Per germline, CDR1 SGHTA and CDR2 FQGNSA. The CDR3 here is CASSSTRTSGGSQETQYF. In DNA form, the CDR3 reads TGTGCCAGCAGCTCAACCCGGACTAGCGGGGGGTCTCAAGAGACCCAGTACTTC.

The chain links TRBV28 to TRBJ2-3, with D perhaps TRBD1 (6 bases). The germline V and J ends were trimmed by 8 bases and 3 bases, with 15 bases remaining between them. CDR1 and CDR2 (germline): MDHEN, SYDVKM. The CDR3 consists of 14 residues. The CDR3, as DNA: TGTGCCAGCGGTTACAGGGTGCCTACAGATACGCAGTATTTT. Encoded protein: CASGYRVPTDTQYF.

For this clonotype: One end of the junction is discordant with germline, which a read error may explain. J is TRBJ2-7 and V is TRBV6-5, with D tentatively TRBD1 (5 bases). Germline CDR1 reads MNHEY; CDR2 reads SVGAGI. The CDR3 contains 14 residues. The CDR3 sequence: CASSPGHVSSEQYF. The CDR3 DNA follows: TGTGCCAGCAGTCCCGGACATGTCTCCTCCGAGCAGTACTTC.

Comment on this clonotype: The junction and the germline gene differ at one end; a read error may be behind it. CDR3 loop: CSSGGTAYNEQFF. CDR3 sequence (DNA): TGTTCCAGCGGAGGGACAGCTTACAATGAGCAGTTCTTC. V and J are TRBV9 and TRBJ2-1; D perhaps matches TRBD1 (7 bases). Per germline, CDR1 SGDLS and CDR2 YYNGEE. CDR3 length: 13 residues.

J is TRBJ1-1 and V is TRBV4-3; D gene unclear. This CDR3 has 17 amino acids. The V end was cut by 0 bases, the J end by 0 bases, with 14 bases between. Germline CDR1 and CDR2: LGHNA and YSLEER. The CDR3 DNA is TGCGCCAGCAGCCAAGAATATAGCGCAGCTCTGAACACTGAAGCTTTCTTT. Protein: CASSQEYSAALNTEAFF.

The rearrangement joins TRBV7-3 to TRBJ2-3, with a weak D call TRBD2 (5 bases). V gave up 3 bases and J gave up 4 bases, with 14 bases separating them. Germline values: CDR1 SGHTA, CDR2 FQGTGA. The CDR3 is made up of 15 amino acids. This chain's CDR3 is CASSFMASSSDTQYF. The CDR3 nucleotides read TGTGCCAGCAGCTTTATGGCTAGCAGCTCAGATACGCAGTATTTT.

This clonotype was observed a handful of times. The chain recombines TRBV3-1 with TRBJ1-4; D remains unclear. Germline values: CDR1 LGHDT, CDR2 YNNKEL (reference sequence). The germline V and J ends were trimmed by 2 bases and 10 bases, with 17 bases remaining between them. The CDR3 covers 15 residues. DNA of the CDR3: TGTGCCAGCAGCCAACGGGTAGGGATAGACGCAAAACTGTTTTTT. It codes for CASSQRVGIDAKLFF.

The V call is TRBV5-1, the J call TRBJ2-1; 7 bases agree with TRBD2. The germline gives CDR1 SGHRS, CDR2 YFSETQ. J gave up 5 bases and V 3 bases, and 8 bases lay outside the gene matches. The CDR3 contains 15 residues. CDR3 in amino acids: CASSSGLGGDNEQFF. CDR3 DNA sequence: TGCGCCAGCAGCTCAGGACTAGGCGGGGACAATGAGCAGTTCTTC.

The chain is built from TRBV6-6 and TRBJ2-1, with 10 bases identical to TRBD2. V dropped 4 bases and J dropped 3; count of bases not matched to a gene: 9. The germline gives CDR1 MNHNY, CDR2 SVGAGI (reference sequence). This CDR3 region has 17 residues. The CDR3 is CASSWVSGGLNYNEQFF. The CDR3 DNA sequence: TGTGCCAGCAGTTGGGTTAGCGGGGGGCTTAACTACAATGAGCAGTTCTTC.